This TCR beta chain is drawn from a study of CD8+ T cells in alopecia areata. Turning to the study itself: For the treated group, dosing was oral tofacitinib at 5 to 10 mg twice daily.

RNA extraction was followed by reverse transcription into cDNA, which acted as the sequencing template. Repertoires were generated with immunoSEQ multiplex PCR, while TCRdb's copy carries only in-frame clones and drops some. The table records 200,000 or so clones, less than 45% of them present only once. There are 15 residues in the CDR3. Germline CDR1 and CDR2: SGHNT and YYREEE (reference sequence). Trimming took off 0 bases at V and 0 bases at J, with 10 bases between the two ends. Findings of the study overall: Sharing of TCR sequences between patients (possibly for HLA-related reasons) was less clear than in mice. Compared with normal scalp, lesional scalp had higher clonality and more expanded CD8+ clones.

Noted treatment: oral pan-JAK inhibitor, 5-10 mg twice daily. To note about this clone: Its specificity is not known.

The chain has TRBV5-4 and TRBJ2-7; no reliable D call. The sequencing here drew on CD4+ T cells sorted from blood, taken at approximately week 37, from a patient treated with tofacitinib. The clonotype comes from a human donor with alopecia areata. The CDR3 is CASSLAGLDSYEQYF. DNA of the CDR3: TGTGCCAGCAGCTTGGCCGGGTTAGACTCCTACGAGCAGTACTTC.